The next 24 T cell receptor beta chains were all read from a single sample in a study of shared clonotypes between healthy human individuals. TCRdb keeps only in-frame clones here, not all; method: immunoSEQ multiplex PCR. The sample carries about 1.1 million clones, 77% recorded once. Sequencing input: memory CD4+ T cells from PBMCs. The subset: CD45RA-negative fraction. These TCRs come from a man aged 18 to 35 in good health. Some clones in this sample may be carry-over from other donors' samples.

The chain couples TRBV27 to TRBJ2-7; 9 bases map to TRBD1. With 6 bases clipped from V and 2 bases from J, the junction kept 2 bases outside the gene matches. The CDR3 is 13 amino acids. Germline CDR1 is MNHEY and CDR2 is SMNVEV (reference sequence). The CDR3 loop is CASRRDRAYEQYF. The CDR3 DNA sequence: TGTGCCAGCAGACGGGACAGGGCCTACGAGCAGTACTTC.

The genes are TRBV4-2 and TRBJ1-1, with D possibly TRBD1 on 5 matching bases. Germline CDR1 and CDR2: LGHNA and YNFKEQ. V was cut by 0 bases and J by 5 bases, with 10 bases left in between. The CDR3 has 14 amino acids. The DNA for the CDR3 is TGTGCCAGCAGCCAAGATCCGCGGGGGACTGAAGCTTTCTTT. Encoded protein: CASSQDPRGTEAFF.

The V and J genes are TRBV5-8 and TRBJ2-1; no definite D call. Germline V gene sequence: CDR1 SGHTS, CDR2 YDEGEE. The germline V and J ends were trimmed by 3 bases and 9 bases, with 19 bases remaining between them. The CDR3 extends over 15 amino acids. The DNA for the CDR3 is TGTGCCAGCAGCTCTGGTGTCGGGTCTTGGGGTGAGCAGTTCTTC. This encodes CASSSGVGSWGEQFF.

In this sample, this clone turned up many times. The chain combines TRBV29-1 with TRBJ1-2; 11 nucleotides line up with TRBD1. This CDR3 has 13 residues. Germline assignment: CDR1 SQVTM and CDR2 ANQGSEA. Trimming removed 6 bases from V and 5 bases from J; junction bases left unmatched: 5. The CDR3 bases are TGCAGCGTCGGGACAGGGGGGGTGTATGGCTACACCTTC. Residues: CSVGTGGVYGYTF.

The gene calls are TRBV28 and TRBJ1-2; 9 nucleotides align to TRBD1. The CDR3 has 15 residues. Germline CDR1 reads MDHEN; CDR2 reads SYDVKM. V was clipped by 1 base and J by 4 bases; unmatched bases: 4. CDR3 coding DNA: TGTGCCAGCAGTTTATCGACAGGGGGGATCTATGGCTACACCTTC. Translated: CASSLSTGGIYGYTF.

The rearrangement uses TRBV29-1 and TRBJ2-2, with 11 bases identical to TRBD2. The V gene's germline CDR1 is SQVTM and CDR2 ANQGSEA. This CDR3 is built from 17 residues. With 5 bases clipped from V and 6 bases from J, the junction kept 14 bases outside the gene matches. The CDR3 protein is CSVKGGSGRALAGELFF. The CDR3 DNA follows: TGCAGCGTTAAGGGAGGTAGCGGGAGGGCCCTCGCCGGGGAGCTGTTTTTT.

This clone came up once. CDR3 DNA sequence: TGTGCCAGTAGGGGTGTAGGGACAGGGATCGGCTACACCTTC. Translating it yields CASRGVGTGIGYTF. The chain is built from TRBV19 and TRBJ1-2; 9 positions agree with TRBD1. The trim removed 6 bases at V and 8 bases at J, leaving 10 bases unmatched. There are 14 residues in the CDR3. Germline V CDR1 and CDR2: LNHDA, SQIVND (reference sequence).

V gene TRBV29-1 combines with J gene TRBJ1-1; perhaps TRBD1 as D (5 bases). Trimming took 7 bases from V and 10 from J, leaving 16 bases between them. There are 11 residues in the CDR3. Germline CDR1 and CDR2: SQVTM and ANQGSEA. Written as DNA, the CDR3 is TGCAGCGCCGACGGGGGAACGGGAGCTTTCTTT. The encoded protein is CSADGGTGAFF.

The chain is built from TRBV9 and TRBJ2-7; 7 bases are a match to TRBD2. Per germline, CDR1 SGDLS and CDR2 YYNGEE. Germline trimming cut 4 bases from V and 3 bases from J; bases unmatched to any gene: 10. The CDR3 totals 15 residues. CDR3 protein: CASSPLFKRDYEQYF. CDR3 nucleotides: TGTGCCAGCAGCCCCCTCTTCAAGCGGGACTACGAGCAGTACTTC. The full variable domain, its missing parts supplied by reference TRBV9 and TRBJ2-7, is DSGVTQTPKHLITATGQRVTLRCSPRSGDLSVYWYQQSLDQGLQFLIQYYNGEERAKGNILERFSAQQFPDLHSELNLSSLELGDSALYFCASSPLFKRDYEQYFGPGTRLTVT.

In regard to this clone: This specimen includes other DNA sequences encoding the same CDR3. The chain employs TRBV7-3 and TRBJ2-3; D possibly corresponds to TRBD1 (5 bases). Germline V lookup: CDR1 SGHTA, CDR2 FQGTGA. CDR3 size: 15 residues. V was clipped by 5 bases and J by 0 bases, with 12 bases between them. CDR3 nucleotides: TGTGCCAGCAGCCTTCAGGGTCGAAGCACAGATACGCAGTATTTT. This sequence encodes CASSLQGRSTDTQYF.

The chain carries TRBV25-1 and TRBJ2-1; weak D call: TRBD1 (6 bases). This CDR3 contains 16 residues. The germline V gene has CDR1 MGHDK and CDR2 SYGVNS. V lost 3 bases to trimming and J lost 1 base, with 13 bases between them. The CDR3 DNA follows: TGTGCCAGCAGTGAGTTTACAGGGAGATCCTACAATGAGCAGTTCTTC. It yields the protein CASSEFTGRSYNEQFF.

This clone was detected only a few times. The chain joins TRBV7-6 to TRBJ1-1; D gene unclear. This CDR3 region has 13 residues. Germline lookup yields CDR1 SGHVS and CDR2 FNYEAQ. Trimming shortened V by 5 bases and J by 1 base, and 8 bases separated the two germline ends. DNA for the CDR3: TGTGCCAGCAGCCCAGAGAGGAACACTGAAGCTTTCTTT. It codes for CASSPERNTEAFF. The whole variable domain, filled in from reference TRBV7-6 and TRBJ1-1, reads GAGVSQSPRYKVTKRGQDVALRCDPISGHVSLYWYRQALGQGPEFLTYFNYEAQQDKSGLPNDRFSAERPEGSISTLTIQRTEQRDSAMYRCASSPERNTEAFFGQGTRLTVV.

This chain connects TRBV2 to TRBJ1-2; D remains ambiguous. The CDR3 loop spans 14 amino acids. CDR1 is SNHLY, CDR2 FYNNEI, per germline. V lost 3 bases to trimming and J lost 0 bases, with 8 bases between them. This chain's CDR3 is CASSDSRSNYGYTF. CDR3 nucleotides: TGTGCCAGCAGTGACTCCCGTTCTAACTATGGCTACACCTTC.

The V call is TRBV21-1, the J call TRBJ1-3. TRBV21-1 is flagged as a pseudogene. CDR3 length: 16 amino acids. The CDR3 loop is CASSNCRFRDGNTIYF. In nucleotides, the CDR3 is TGTGCCAGCAGCAACTGCAGGTTTCGGGATGGAAACACCATATATTTT.

V and J are TRBV28 and TRBJ2-1, with TRBD2 matching over 7 bases. CDR3 length: 15 residues. V dropped 6 bases and J dropped 9; count of bases not matched to a gene: 14. Germline V lookup: CDR1 MDHEN, CDR2 SYDVKM. CDR3 DNA sequence: TGTGCCAGCAGCCCTGGAGGGACTATACCCGGTGAGCAGTTCTTC. It specifies CASSPGGTIPGEQFF.

The CDR3 DNA follows: TGTGCCAGCAGCCGGACTGTCCAGTTCTTC. Encoded protein: CASSRTVQFF. This sequence joins TRBV28 and TRBJ2-1, with D possibly matching TRBD2 (5 bases). The germline V gene encodes CDR1 MDHEN and CDR2 SYDVKM. V gave up 6 bases and J gave up 13 bases, with 10 bases separating them. CDR3 length: 10 amino acids.

This chain joins TRBV5-1 and TRBJ2-3; 14 bases agree with TRBD2. Germline assignment: CDR1 SGHRS and CDR2 YFSETQ. This CDR3 spans 19 amino acids. The ends lost 4 bases at V and 1 base at J; junction bases unmatched: 11. CDR3 nucleotide sequence: TGCGCCAGCAGCAGTTCCGGGACTAGCGGGAGTCGTGGCACAGATACGCAGTATTTT. Residues: CASSSSGTSGSRGTDTQYF.

The chain has TRBV30 and TRBJ2-3, with D unclear. Germline loops: CDR1 GTSNPN, CDR2 SVGIG (reference sequence). The CDR3 sequence is 14 residues long. Trimming removed 0 bases from V and 0 bases from J, with 7 bases in between. CDR3 in DNA: TGTGCCTGGAGTGTAGGTCAGAGCACAGATACGCAGTATTTT. It yields the protein CAWSVGQSTDTQYF.

This chain links TRBV5-1 with TRBJ1-1; no clear D gene. Per germline, CDR1 SGHRS and CDR2 YFSETQ. V was cut by 2 bases and J by 0 bases, with 11 bases left in between. The CDR3 is made up of 15 amino acids. This CDR3 is CASSFEARMNTEAFF. CDR3 sequence (DNA): TGCGCCAGCAGCTTTGAGGCCAGGATGAACACTGAAGCTTTCTTT.

The chain carries TRBV27 and TRBJ2-1; a weak D match, TRBD2 (6 bases). V dropped 6 bases and J dropped 6 bases, with 18 bases sitting between them. Germline loops: CDR1 MNHEY, CDR2 SMNVEV (reference sequence). This CDR3 spans 15 amino acids. The chain's CDR3 is CASSPLGTSSNEQFF. In DNA form, the CDR3 reads TGTGCCAGCAGCCCTCTAGGGACTTCCAGCAATGAGCAGTTCTTC.

In its sample, this clone was seen once. This chain connects TRBV19 to TRBJ1-2, with D perhaps TRBD1 (5 bases). The CDR3 length is 14 residues. Trimming removed 4 bases from V and 8 bases from J, with 17 bases in between. Germline-derived CDR1 and CDR2 are LNHDA and SQIVND (reference sequence). CDR3 region: CASSTLTEKRGYTF. The CDR3, as DNA: TGTGCCAGTAGTACCTTGACAGAAAAACGCGGCTACACCTTC.

J is TRBJ2-7 and V is TRBV4-1; tentative D call: TRBD2 (6 bases). CDR3 length: 16 residues. V lost 4 bases and J lost 0, with 16 bases in between. Germline V gene data show CDR1 as MGHRA and CDR2 as YSYEKL. The CDR3 region has the DNA TGCGCCAGCAGCCCTAGGAGGGAGTCCCTCTCCTACGAGCAGTACTTC. It yields the protein CASSPRRESLSYEQYF.

The V call is TRBV5-1, the J call TRBJ2-7; possibly TRBD1 or TRBD2 for D (5 bases each). V was shortened by 4 bases and J by 6 bases, with 14 bases between the two germline ends. The length of the CDR3 is 13 residues. Per the germline V gene, CDR1 is SGHRS and CDR2 is YFSETQ. CDR3 in DNA: TGCGCCAGCAGCCCTTTCCGGGGCCTCGAGCAGTACTTC. It yields the protein CASSPFRGLEQYF.

As to this clone: A far larger clone is just one base off, so this is likely a read error. CDR3 in amino acids: CASSTRTGSTGELFF. The CDR3 bases are TGTGCCAGCAGCACCCGGACGGGGAGCACCGGGGAGCTGTTTTTT. The chain recombines TRBV7-9 with TRBJ2-2, with a possible D match to TRBD2 (5 bases). Looked up from germline, CDR1 is SEHNR and CDR2 is FQNEAQ (reference sequence). Trimming shortened V by 5 bases and J by 4 bases, and 14 bases separated the two germline ends. The CDR3 contains 15 residues.